The present TCR beta chain was sequenced within a study of cytomegalovirus exposure and HLA in healthy donors. This PCR relied on a set of 60 Vbeta primers and 13 Jbeta primers. Assay: immunoSEQ multiplex PCR; the TCRdb copy retains only in-frame clones and omits some. The sample lists some 130,000 clones, roughly 10% occurring once. The study's findings and limits: Later examination showed HLA-associated TCR beta chains had greater clonal expansion than equally common others. Researchers reported in a later analysis that common viral pathogens appeared linked to several top clusters.

Worth noting for this clone: Its antigen is undetermined.

The CDR3 sequence is 14 residues long. The ends lost 1 base at V and 6 bases at J; junction bases unmatched: 5. Germline CDR1 reads SEHNR; CDR2 reads FQNEAQ (reference sequence). Sequenced material: PBMCs. The receptor was isolated from a man in his fifties in good health and CMV-seronegative. The chain has TRBV7-9 and TRBJ1-2; 7 nucleotides line up with TRBD1. CDR3 amino acids: CASSLDVRGNGYTF. The CDR3 nucleotides are TGTGCCAGCAGCTTAGATGTCAGGGGGAATGGCTACACCTTC.